Reported below is one T cell receptor (beta chain). Losses at the gene ends were 3 bases for V and 3 bases for J; bases not matched to a gene: 19. This CDR3 contains 20 residues. Looked up from germline, CDR1 is LNHDA and CDR2 is SQIVND (reference sequence). These data are taken from a study of blood T cell repertoires in COVID-19. Study in general: Acute and convalescent COVID-19 specimens originated in the United States, Italy and Spain. From T cells, B-cell-depleted T cells, or PBMCs came the material, which was cDNA or gDNA.

Per the authors' pipeline: Using reference gene primer amplification, nucleated cell counts were estimated. Repertoires were generated with immunoSEQ multiplex PCR, while TCRdb's copy carries only in-frame clones and drops some. Clone size and the V and J calls come from that table; the DNA yielded D and trimming. This sample has about 140,000 clones, with about 86% found just once. Material: peripheral blood. The chain is built from TRBV19 and TRBJ1-1; 10 bases fit TRBD1. This sequence originates from a woman in her 40s with acute or convalescent COVID-19. The CDR3 reads CASSISTGGASLQFYTEAFF. The CDR3 DNA is TGTGCCAGTAGTATCTCGACAGGGGGCGCTTCCCTCCAATTTTACACTGAAGCTTTCTTT.